This is a list of T cell receptor beta chains from one sample in a study of naive and memory T cell subsets. TCRdb itself ran the UMI-ligation and nested PCR reads through MiXCR, one entry per CDR3 protein. Of under 100,000 distinct CDR3 sequences listed, approximately 6.5% are singletons. Sequences were obtained from central memory CD4+ T cells from blood. These receptors were collected from a human donor in good health. Each CDR3 is given with its conserved first and last residue. Each record gives: D gene, V gene, J gene, clone size, CDR3 protein, CDR3 DNA. A D gene is named only where the DNA matches it firmly. Not all rows give a size; the values are once, few, many and, for expanded clones, a class.

D gene: TRBD2
V gene: TRBV12-3/TRBV12-4
J gene: TRBJ2-3
clone size: NA
CDR3 protein: CASRRAGGPTDTQYF
CDR3 DNA: TGTGCCAGCAGGAGGGCGGGAGGACCCACAGATACGCAGTATTTT

D gene: NA
V gene: TRBV20-1
J gene: TRBJ2-5
clone size: NA
CDR3 protein: CSATQTAQETQYF
CDR3 DNA: TGCAGTGCAACTCAGACAGCTCAAGAGACCCAGTACTTC

D gene: NA
V gene: TRBV5-1
J gene: TRBJ2-7
clone size: few
CDR3 protein: CASSLAAQFTYEQYF
CDR3 DNA: TGCGCCAGCAGCTTGGCCGCTCAGTTTACCTACGAGCAGTACTTC

D gene: NA
V gene: TRBV7-3
J gene: TRBJ2-5
clone size: many
CDR3 protein: CASSLGHSRGETQYF
CDR3 DNA: TGTGCCAGCAGCTTAGGACACTCAAGGGGAGAGACCCAGTACTTC

D gene: NA
V gene: TRBV4-1
J gene: TRBJ2-3
clone size: NA
CDR3 protein: CASSRLITDTQYF
CDR3 DNA: TGCGCCAGCAGCCGGTTAATAACAGATACGCAGTATTTT

D gene: NA
V gene: TRBV29-1
J gene: TRBJ2-5
clone size: NA
CDR3 protein: CSVEYGPGETQYF
CDR3 DNA: TGCAGCGTTGAATACGGACCCGGAGAGACCCAGTACTTC

D gene: NA
V gene: TRBV6-1
J gene: TRBJ1-2
clone size: few
CDR3 protein: CASSPQDNYGYTF
CDR3 DNA: TGTGCCAGCAGCCCCCAGGATAACTATGGCTACACCTTC

D gene: NA
V gene: TRBV20-1
J gene: TRBJ2-1
clone size: many
CDR3 protein: CSARAPEQGNEQFF
CDR3 DNA: TGCAGTGCTAGAGCCCCTGAGCAGGGTAATGAGCAGTTCTTC

D gene: NA
V gene: TRBV5-1
J gene: TRBJ1-5
clone size: many
CDR3 protein: CASSFNPGDSNQPQHF
CDR3 DNA: TGCGCCAGCAGCTTCAACCCAGGGGATAGCAATCAGCCCCAGCATTTT

D gene: TRBD2
V gene: TRBV12-3/TRBV12-4
J gene: TRBJ2-7
clone size: many
CDR3 protein: CASSFAGGYEQYF
CDR3 DNA: TGTGCCAGCAGTTTTGCGGGAGGCTACGAGCAGTACTTC

D gene: TRBD1
V gene: TRBV10-3
J gene: TRBJ1-1
clone size: many
CDR3 protein: CASHTGGQMNTEAFF
CDR3 DNA: TGTGCCAGCCATACAGGGGGCCAAATGAACACTGAAGCTTTCTTT

D gene: TRBD1
V gene: TRBV20-1
J gene: TRBJ1-1
clone size: many
CDR3 protein: CSARTGGLAFF
CDR3 DNA: TGCAGTGCTAGGACAGGGGGACTAGCTTTCTTT

D gene: NA
V gene: TRBV7-2
J gene: TRBJ1-4
clone size: many
CDR3 protein: CASSSEPRANEKLFF
CDR3 DNA: TGTGCCAGCAGCTCGGAACCGAGGGCTAATGAAAAACTGTTTTTT

D gene: TRBD1
V gene: TRBV6-2/TRBV6-3
J gene: TRBJ2-1
clone size: NA
CDR3 protein: CASNQDRGSYNEQFF
CDR3 DNA: TGTGCCAGCAACCAAGACAGGGGTTCCTACAATGAGCAGTTCTTC

D gene: TRBD1
V gene: TRBV12-3/TRBV12-4
J gene: TRBJ2-7
clone size: medium-sized
CDR3 protein: CASSLRTGQYEQYF
CDR3 DNA: TGTGCCAGCAGTTTGAGGACAGGGCAATACGAGCAGTACTTC

D gene: TRBD2
V gene: TRBV28
J gene: TRBJ2-5
clone size: few
CDR3 protein: CASHGGGIETQYF
CDR3 DNA: TGTGCCAGCCACGGCGGGGGGATAGAGACCCAGTACTTC

D gene: TRBD2
V gene: TRBV5-1
J gene: TRBJ2-5
clone size: NA
CDR3 protein: CASFLAAQETQYF
CDR3 DNA: TGCGCCAGCTTTCTAGCGGCACAAGAGACCCAGTACTTC

D gene: NA
V gene: TRBV20-1
J gene: TRBJ2-7
clone size: NA
CDR3 protein: CSAEKDGAYEQYF
CDR3 DNA: TGCAGTGCTGAGAAGGACGGAGCCTACGAGCAGTACTTC

D gene: NA
V gene: TRBV11-2
J gene: TRBJ1-3
clone size: many
CDR3 protein: CASSLVQRWDTIYF
CDR3 DNA: TGTGCCAGCAGCTTAGTACAGAGGTGGGACACCATATATTTT

D gene: NA
V gene: TRBV28
J gene: TRBJ1-1
clone size: NA
CDR3 protein: CTSSLLIGGRLTEAFF
CDR3 DNA: TGCACCAGCAGTTTACTCATTGGGGGGAGACTCACTGAAGCTTTCTTT

D gene: TRBD1
V gene: TRBV5-1
J gene: TRBJ2-7
clone size: many
CDR3 protein: CASSAVSGTGVEEQYF
CDR3 DNA: TGCGCCAGCAGCGCCGTCTCCGGGACAGGGGTTGAAGAGCAGTACTTC

D gene: NA
V gene: TRBV6-2/TRBV6-3
J gene: TRBJ2-1
clone size: NA
CDR3 protein: CASDLHTGRNNEQFF
CDR3 DNA: TGTGCCAGCGACTTGCACACCGGGAGAAACAATGAGCAGTTCTTC

D gene: TRBD1
V gene: TRBV6-2/TRBV6-3
J gene: TRBJ2-7
clone size: few
CDR3 protein: CASSYPGQGFFEQYF
CDR3 DNA: TGTGCCAGCAGTTACCCGGGACAGGGTTTCTTCGAGCAGTACTTC

D gene: NA
V gene: TRBV6-2/TRBV6-3
J gene: TRBJ1-1
clone size: NA
CDR3 protein: CASSTMGHNTEAFF
CDR3 DNA: TGTGCCAGCAGTACTATGGGACATAACACTGAAGCTTTCTTT

D gene: TRBD1
V gene: TRBV4-3
J gene: TRBJ2-7
clone size: few
CDR3 protein: CASSQGGDRGLDEQYF
CDR3 DNA: TGCGCCAGCAGCCAAGGCGGGGACAGGGGGTTGGACGAGCAGTACTTC

D gene: NA
V gene: TRBV14
J gene: TRBJ1-2
clone size: once
CDR3 protein: CASSPGGGWYGYTF
CDR3 DNA: TGTGCCAGCAGCCCCGGGGGCGGTTGGTATGGCTACACCTTC

D gene: NA
V gene: TRBV18
J gene: TRBJ1-6
clone size: many
CDR3 protein: CASSPSRNNSPLHF
CDR3 DNA: TGTGCCAGCTCACCCTCCCGGAATAATTCACCCCTCCACTTT

D gene: TRBD2
V gene: TRBV20-1
J gene: TRBJ2-1
clone size: NA
CDR3 protein: CGANAGLHNEQFF
CDR3 DNA: TGCGGCGCCAACGCGGGACTACACAATGAGCAGTTCTTC

D gene: NA
V gene: TRBV7-2
J gene: TRBJ2-7
clone size: NA
CDR3 protein: CASSLGEAARAYEQYF
CDR3 DNA: TGTGCCAGCAGCCTAGGGGAGGCGGCCCGTGCCTACGAGCAGTACTTC

D gene: TRBD1
V gene: TRBV28
J gene: TRBJ1-1
clone size: many
CDR3 protein: CASSFPTTGKAFF
CDR3 DNA: TGTGCCAGCAGTTTTCCCACGACAGGGAAAGCTTTCTTT

D gene: TRBD1
V gene: TRBV20-1
J gene: TRBJ1-3
clone size: many
CDR3 protein: CSAGDRGGNTIYF
CDR3 DNA: TGCAGTGCTGGCGACAGGGGTGGAAACACCATATATTTT

D gene: TRBD1
V gene: TRBV5-4
J gene: TRBJ2-2
clone size: few
CDR3 protein: CASSYSDREAGELFF
CDR3 DNA: TGTGCCAGCAGCTATTCGGACAGGGAGGCCGGGGAGCTGTTTTTT

D gene: TRBD1
V gene: TRBV19
J gene: TRBJ2-1
clone size: NA
CDR3 protein: CASLRTGGNEQFF
CDR3 DNA: TGTGCCAGTCTAAGAACAGGGGGCAATGAGCAGTTCTTC

D gene: TRBD1
V gene: TRBV7-2
J gene: TRBJ1-2
clone size: few
CDR3 protein: CASSLTGQGMGYTF
CDR3 DNA: TGTGCCAGCAGCTTAACTGGACAGGGAATGGGCTACACCTTC

D gene: NA
V gene: TRBV20-1
J gene: TRBJ2-7
clone size: few
CDR3 protein: CSARDFYEQYF
CDR3 DNA: TGCAGTGCTAGAGACTTCTACGAGCAGTACTTC

D gene: TRBD2
V gene: TRBV2
J gene: TRBJ2-2
clone size: many
CDR3 protein: CASRFPLAGVETGELFF
CDR3 DNA: TGTGCCAGCAGATTTCCTCTAGCGGGAGTCGAAACCGGGGAGCTGTTTTTT

D gene: TRBD1
V gene: TRBV5-4
J gene: TRBJ2-7
clone size: few
CDR3 protein: CASSPGTGSSYEQYF
CDR3 DNA: TGTGCCAGCAGCCCGGGGACAGGGAGCTCCTACGAGCAGTACTTC

D gene: TRBD1
V gene: TRBV7-6
J gene: TRBJ1-1
clone size: few
CDR3 protein: CASSLPGQGGRAFF
CDR3 DNA: TGTGCCAGCAGCTTACCCGGACAGGGGGGTCGAGCTTTCTTT

D gene: NA
V gene: TRBV7-2
J gene: TRBJ1-2
clone size: many
CDR3 protein: CASSPEAGRNPYGYTF
CDR3 DNA: TGTGCCAGCAGCCCCGAAGCGGGACGGAATCCCTATGGCTACACCTTC

D gene: NA
V gene: TRBV23-1
J gene: TRBJ2-7
clone size: few
CDR3 protein: CASSQSPGRGFPYEQYF
CDR3 DNA: TGCGCCAGCAGTCAATCACCAGGTCGGGGATTTCCCTACGAGCAGTACTTC